The 2 T cell receptor beta chains given below trace back to one sample, sequenced in a study of neurological immune-mediated disorders. Described time point: longitudinal time-point 3. TCRdb independently ran MiXCR on the 5' RACE reads; one entry per CDR3 protein. The repertoire consists of some 89,000 distinct CDR3 sequences, with roughly 4.3% occurring once and the leading ten covering around 6%. The sample comprised PBMCs. Receptor source: a woman aged 55-69 years with multiple sclerosis.

This clonotype came up many times. J is TRBJ2-5 and V is TRBV27; 10 bases are a match to TRBD1. CDR1 is MNHEY and CDR2 is SMNVEV in the germline V gene (reference sequence). The CDR3 sequence is 14 residues long. Losses at the gene ends were 3 bases for V and 5 bases for J; bases not matched to a gene: 3. As DNA, the CDR3 is TGTGCCAGCAGTTTCCCGGGACAGGGGGAGACCCAGTACTTC. The encoded protein is CASSFPGQGETQYF.

This clonotype was picked up many times. The chain is built from TRBV3-1 and TRBJ1-2; the D is unclear. This CDR3 spans 15 amino acids. In germline, CDR1 is LGHDT, CDR2 YNNKEL (reference sequence). Trimming stripped 3 bases from V and 5 bases from J, with 16 bases between. CDR3 coding DNA: TGTGCCAGCAGCCAGTCGGGAGGGAGGGTATATGGCTACACCTTC. The encoded protein is CASSQSGGRVYGYTF.